This T cell receptor (beta chain) was recorded in a study of vaccination and CD4 T cells after COVID-19 (dated by TCRdb to between 2021 and 2022). Concerning the study at large: Every convalescent patient had a positive nasal swab PCR test for SARS-CoV-2, with mild disease in roughly nine patients and severe disease in one. The convalescent cohort included six males and four females, with two Hispanic individuals, seven Caucasians, two Asians and one multiracial person. Participants got two doses of the Pfizer-BioNTech BNT162b2 vaccine (n=8) or two doses of the Moderna mRNA-1273 vaccine (n=2). Post-COVID blood samples from convalescent patients were collected a median of approximately 100 days after diagnosis, with a range of 35 to 161 days. Post-vaccine blood samples were collected a median of around 10 weeks after the second vaccine dose, ranging from about 13 to 241 days. The cultures were stimulated with overlapping spike peptide pools from SARS-CoV-2 and from the common cold coronaviruses HCoV-NL63, HCoV-OC43 and HCoV-229E. In control cultures, a CEFX viral epitope pool was used as positive control, an HIV-1 Nef peptide pool was used as negative control, or no peptide was added. In ten to eleven COVID-19 convalescent patients and a handful of infection-naive healthy vaccine recipients, the spike-specific CD4+ TCR repertoire before mRNA vaccination was compared with the repertoire after mRNA vaccination.

Broad study findings and their caveats: Of the vaccine-specific clones in convalescent patients, 304 of 307, or nearly all, reacted only to SARS-CoV-2 spike and did not cross-react with common cold coronaviruses. In convalescent patients, a median about 90% of post-vaccine SARS-CoV-2-reactive clones were detected only after vaccination, and vaccine-specific priming was suggested by this finding. The number of convalescent patients in the study was relatively small, and the study did not examine early timepoints following natural infection. The median number of SARS-CoV-2-reactive clonotypes rose from 20 to 25 after infection to roughly 38 after vaccination, but the change was not significant.

The library was built by means of PCR. DNA from cultured CD4+ T cells was subjected to TCR sequencing with the Oncomine TCR Beta short-read assay at the Johns Hopkins FTIC core. The QIAamp micro DNA kit was used to extract genomic DNA from the cultured CD4+ T cells. Oncomine TCR Beta libraries from cultured CD4+ T cells were pooled with unique dual indexes and sequenced on an Illumina iSeq 100. The authors' pipeline ran thus. Non-productive sequences were removed, and CDR3s not starting with C, not ending with F or W, or shorter than 7 amino acids were discarded. The MANAFEST web application identified antigen-specific clonotypes by comparing peptide-stimulated wells against reference wells and other culture wells. For a clone to be called positive, the clone needed an FDR below 0.05, an odds ratio above 5, and a productive frequency above 0.1% in at least two of three replicate wells. Clonotypes that were significantly expanded in both SARS-CoV-2 spike wells and at least one common cold coronavirus spike condition were defined as cross-reactive. CDR3 homology was assessed with Levenshtein distances (stringdist) and unrooted phylogenetic trees (ape) in R version 3.6.1. TCRdb applied fastp at Q25 and MiXCR to the public reads, then kept only in-frame beta chains. Entries that share a CDR3 protein sequence are merged under the most common genes and DNA. What appears here as the V and J calls and clone size reflects TCRdb's work, not the paper's. This sample gives about 17,000 distinct CDR3 sequences in total; about a third of them show up just once. The top ten clonotypes cover approximately 15% of the sample.

Per the publication, the treatment or condition label means: approximately 11-day PBMC culture with coronavirus spike peptide pools or control peptides (ViraFEST assay). The ViraFEST assay, used in the study, expanded antigen-specific T cells with peptide pools and then identified the expanded clonotypes through TCR sequencing. The positive SARS-CoV-2 PCR tests of the convalescent patients were dated from March to December 2020, before the Alpha, Beta and Delta variants emerged in the United States. Each well held roughly 2.2 million PBMCs cultured in IMDM containing approximately 5% human AB serum and approximately 9.4 IU/ml IL-2, with about 9.4 ug/ml peptide pools added. Half of the culture medium was replaced with fresh IL-2-containing medium on days 3 and 7. After 10 days of culture, CD4+ T cells were isolated by negative selection with the EasySep CD4+ T cell isolation kit. Ficoll-Paque Plus gradient centrifugation was used to isolate PBMCs from whole blood, and the isolated PBMCs were then either used fresh or cryopreserved at -140C. In general, triplicate wells were set up for every culture condition.

This clonotype was seen more than once but under ten times. The clone's antigen remains unknown. No much larger clone exists at a distance of one base, and base qualities are not known. Inclusive of the bounding cysteine and phenylalanine, the CDR3 is 15 residues long. The entry retains the CDR3 DNA only, 45 bases that are in frame from base 1. V sheds 4 bases and J sheds 5 bases, leaving 18 bases between their ends. As encoded in the germline V gene, CDR1 is SGHRS while CDR2 is YFSETQ. Sequenced material: cultured CD4+ T cells from blood. Here the chain combines TRBV5-1 and TRBJ2-5, with a tentative D gene TRBD1 over 5 matching bases. The sequence was obtained from a human donor with COVID-19. Here the CDR3 is given as CASSLSSGFGETQYF. The DNA sequence is TGCGCCAGCAGCCTGAGTTCAGGGTTCGGCGAGACCCAGTACTTC.